This T cell receptor (beta chain) was observed in a study of CXCR3-negative and CXCR3-positive naive CD8 T cells. Study summary: Summed over all libraries, TRB reads came to about 140 million, with about 1.5 +/- 0.3 million per library.

The authors gated naive CD8+ T cells as CD45RO-CCR7+CD27+CD95-. The CDR3 is made up of 15 amino acids. Overall study findings and caveats: Cryopreservation partially decreased CXCR3 expression, and most assays used fresh PBMCs. Much lower diversity was found in memory CD8+ cells, while both naive subsets had comparably high diversity.

In the case of this clonotype: Its antigen is undetermined.

It was by 5' RACE with UMI labels that the TRB cDNA libraries were prepared. One entry per CDR3 protein, without DNA, is what TCRdb gives after re-calling the 5' RACE reads. The sample spans about 62,000 distinct CDR3 sequences; the ten largest clones claim 3.5% to 5%. The TCR sequence derives from a human donor in good health. Some clones in this sample may be carry-over from other donors' samples. The rearrangement uses TRBV21-1 and TRBJ2-7; absent DNA, TCRdb's TRBD2 call cannot be checked. TRBV21-1 is described as a pseudogene. Sequencing was done on a sample of naive CXCR3- CD8+ T cells from blood. The subset here: CD45RO-CCR7+CD27+CD95- naive CD8+ T cells lacking CXCR3 (TNR3-). The CDR3 sequence is CASSNSWTSGYEQYF.